This record looks at one T cell receptor beta chain sequence and its context. Antigen unknown. The data derive from a study of CD8+ T cells in alopecia areata. Study outcomes and limitations: Sharing of TCRs across patients appeared less clear than in mice, possibly for HLA-related reasons.

The germline gives CDR1 GTSNPN, CDR2 SVGIG (reference sequence). V gave up 5 bases and J gave up 8 bases, with 12 bases separating them. The CDR3 is 11 amino acids. Sequencing relied on a cDNA template that was reverse transcribed from extracted RNA. The table came from immunoSEQ multiplex PCR; TCRdb's copy has only in-frame clones and leaves some out. The sample holds tens of thousands of clones, around 97% seen once. This chain links TRBV30 with TRBJ1-2; no clear D. The source is a human donor with alopecia areata. This specimen was CD8+ T cells sorted from blood, taken at week 0. Here the CDR3 reads CAWGPVWGYTF. The CDR3 DNA sequence: TGTGCCTGGGGGCCCGTATGGGGCTACACCTTC.